The clone carrying this T cell receptor (beta chain) showed up just a few times. Authors' processing steps: For nucleated cells, counts were estimated from reference gene primer amplification. Libraries were prepared by immunoSEQ multiplex PCR; TCRdb keeps only in-frame clonotypes and omits some of them. The DNA gave D and trimming, while V, J and clone size come from that table. The sample lists about 99,000 clones; roughly 84% were seen once. This sample was taken from a study of blood T cell repertoires in COVID-19. Study summary: The cDNA or gDNA used as material had been derived from T cells, B-cell-depleted T cells, or PBMCs.

Trimming removed 6 bases from V and 4 bases from J, with 12 bases in between. Germline CDR1 is MNHEY and CDR2 is SVGAGI. The CDR3 is made up of 13 amino acids. V gene TRBV6-5 combines with J gene TRBJ1-1, with D unresolved. The sequencing sample was made of peripheral blood. This receptor was taken from a man between 65 and 85 years old with active or convalescent COVID-19. CDR3 sequence (DNA): TGTGCCAGCAGAGCTCGGCGGGCCACTGAAGCTTTCTTT. It is translated as CASRARRATEAFF.